This paragraph reports one T cell receptor beta chain. Its antigen target is currently unknown. No much larger clone is present one base from it, and per-base qualities are unavailable. The sample comes from a study of Graves' ophthalmopathy and Graves' hyperthyroidism (dated by TCRdb to the late 2010s). About the full investigation: Peripheral blood was collected at initial diagnosis, before any treatment. TCR beta repertoire signatures were used to distinguish Graves' ophthalmopathy from Graves' hyperthyroidism and to predict progression to ophthalmopathy. In total, 135 blood samples were TCR-sequenced: around 42 ophthalmopathy, roughly 80 hyperthyroidism and approximately 17 hyperthyroidism-to-ophthalmopathy patients. To explore V-J signatures that separate ophthalmopathy from hyperthyroidism, a discovery set of fewer than 110 patients was enrolled, consisting of approximately 45 with ophthalmopathy and fewer than 60 with stable hyperthyroidism. For independent validation, a separate cohort was made up of 18 to 20 hyperthyroidism patients plus 17 patients who later progressed from hyperthyroidism to ophthalmopathy. In five or six hyperthyroidism patients, T-cell repertoires of thyroid tissue and blood were compared. Following sampling, methimazole starting at 30 mg daily was administered to hyperthyroidism patients, and high-dose intravenous methylprednisolone was administered to ophthalmopathy patients.

Study-wide conclusions, independent of this receptor: In cross-validation, the 13-signature model distinguished ophthalmopathy from stable hyperthyroidism with about 88% sensitivity and about 81% specificity, and in the test set the corresponding values were approximately 80% and 68%. Among expanded thyroid clonotypes with frequency above 0.001, most also showed up in blood, which suggests that blood repertoires may reflect the thyroid immune response. In validation, the model predicted ophthalmopathy progression with less than 71% sensitivity and around 72% specificity; approximately 12 predicted patients were CT-confirmed with GO in a median of approximately six months. Sample size was not predetermined statistically, and investigators were not blinded to group allocation.

For repertoire sequencing, the TCR beta CDR3 regions were amplified from RNA transcripts. A first-round RT-PCR used HTBI primers with the Qiagen OneStep RT-PCR kit, followed by a second-round multiplex PCR, size selection and purification. Libraries were sequenced paired-end with 100 bp reads on an Illumina HiSeq2000. As for the authors' bioinformatics: SOAPnuke was used to process the reads, throwing out any read that had adapters, had uncalled bases, had a mean Phred below 15, or lacked an exact constant-primer or identifier match. COPE v1.2.5 was used to merge high-quality paired reads. Each unique nucleotide sequence was defined as a clonotype, and clonotypes were aligned to IMGT TRB V, D and J references with MiTCR v1.1. Only V-J combinations with frequency above 0.0001 were analysed, covering 99% to 99.2% of repertoires. For each V-J combination, a TCR clonal expansion and chaos score was defined as F50 clonal expansion divided by the chaos observed in the TCRdist matrix. Welch's t-statistics and random forest were used to reduce the features to about a dozen V-J combinations, which were then used as input to a naive Bayes classifier. Thyroid-blood repertoire similarity was quantified with the Morisita-Horn index. The public reads were reanalyzed by TCRdb: fastp trimming at Q25, MiXCR alignment, in-frame beta chains only. Here each entry gathers all rows of one CDR3 protein and keeps the most common genes and DNA. TCRdb's processing, not the study's, gives the V and J calls here. For this sample there are 200,000 to 300,000 distinct CDR3 sequences; about 47% appear just once. The top ten hold 40% to 55% of the sample.

Reading from cysteine to phenylalanine, the CDR3 counts 15 amino acids. Only the CDR3 part of the read is kept: 45 bases, read in frame from the first base. Clipping removes 5 bases from V and 5 bases from J, with 12 as the unmatched junction base count. Per the germline V gene, MRHNA is the CDR1 and SNTAGT is the CDR2. The ophthalmopathy patients had moderately to severely active disease, with a Clinical Activity Score of 3 or higher, a NOSPECS grade of 4 or higher, and a disease duration of less than 3 months. Patients were excluded if they had other autoimmune diseases, uncontrolled infections, pregnancy or lactation. Diagnosis relied on clinical symptoms, serum thyroxine, TRAb, thyroid ultrasound and orbital computed tomography. PBMCs were isolated from about 9 ml of fresh peripheral blood by Ficoll-Paque density gradient centrifugation. Total RNA was extracted using Trizol reagent, and RNA quality was checked on an Agilent 2100 Bioanalyzer.

The sequenced material came from peripheral blood. The sequence was obtained from an adult man with Graves' ophthalmopathy. Recombination connected TRBV6-4 to TRBJ2-7, with 7 junctional bases fitting TRBD2. The sequence in DNA is TGTGCCAGCAGTCGGGACGCGGGAGACCCCCACGAGCAGTACTTC. Translated, this is CASSRDAGDPHEQYF.